The 21 T cell receptor beta chains presented below share a single source sample, sequenced in a study of technical replicates of blood from a handful of donors. TCRdb's table, derived via immunoSEQ multiplex PCR, lists solely in-frame clones and lacks some. The repertoire consists of about 73,000 clones, with 90% to 95% occurring once and the leading ten covering 0.2% to 0.3%. Sample: T cells isolated from PBMCs. The receptors were gathered from a human donor in good health.

The CDR3 loop is CASSPPKGQGNNEQFF. CDR3 DNA: TGTGCCAGCTCACCACCGAAGGGACAGGGTAACAATGAGCAGTTCTTC. This rearrangement joins TRBV18 to TRBJ2-1, with TRBD1 identical over 9 bases. The CDR3 is 16 residues long. Germline V gives CDR1 KGHSH, CDR2 LQKENI. V shed 0 bases and J 5 bases; nucleotides not matched to a gene: 5.

The chain links TRBV27 to TRBJ2-7; maybe TRBD2 (5 bases). This CDR3 is built from 18 residues. Germline V gene sequence: CDR1 MNHEY, CDR2 SMNVEV (reference sequence). Between the trimmed V and J ends, which lost 1 base and 0 bases, there was a span of 19 bases. The CDR3, as DNA: TGTGCCAGCAGTTTATTGGCTGTTTTGTCGGGGAGCTCCTACGAGCAGTACTTC. The encoded protein is CASSLLAVLSGSSYEQYF.

This chain links TRBV7-8 with TRBJ1-1; 8 nucleotides match TRBD1. Trimming removed 3 bases from V and 4 bases from J; junction bases left unmatched: 4. Looked up from germline, CDR1 is SGHVS and CDR2 is FQNEAQ. The CDR3 is 14 amino acids. DNA of the CDR3: TGTGCCAGCAGCTTTACAGGGGGGCGCACTGAAGCTTTCTTT. Protein product: CASSFTGGRTEAFF. The variable domain in full, with the rest retrieved from reference TRBV7-8 and TRBJ1-1, is GAGVSQSPRYKVAKRGQDVALRCDPISGHVSLFWYQQALGQGPEFLTYFQNEAQLDKSGLPSDRFFAERPEGSVSTLKIQRTQQEDSAVYLCASSFTGGRTEAFFGQGTRLTVV.

J is TRBJ2-5 and V is TRBV7-9, with a possible D match to TRBD1 (6 bases). CDR1 and CDR2 (germline): SEHNR, FQNEAQ (reference sequence). Deletions cut 4 bases from V and 0 bases from J, with 18 bases between. The CDR3 loop spans 17 amino acids. Here the CDR3 reads CASSSTEAGVYQETQYF. Here the CDR3 DNA reads TGTGCCAGCAGCTCTACCGAGGCAGGGGTTTACCAAGAGACCCAGTACTTC. Full variable domain (outside the CDR3, taken from reference TRBV7-9 and TRBJ2-5): DTGVSQNPRHKITKRGQNVTFRCDPISEHNRLYWYRQTLGQGPEFLTYFQNEAQLEKSRLLSDRFSAERPKGSFSTLEIQRTEQGDSAMYLCASSSTEAGVYQETQYFGPGTRLLVL.

This clone has just a few counts. J is TRBJ2-2 and V is TRBV9; 13 bases are a match to TRBD2. V was pared by 3 bases and J by 7 bases, with 3 bases of the junction left unmatched. The CDR3 is 15 residues long. Germline assignment: CDR1 SGDLS and CDR2 YYNGEE. CDR3 nucleotide sequence: TGTGCCAGCAGCGCTGGACTAGCGGGGGACGGGGAGCTGTTTTTT. This sequence encodes CASSAGLAGDGELFF.

This clone has just one count. The chain couples TRBV28 to TRBJ2-7, with 10 nucleotides matching TRBD2. Germline trimming cut 5 bases from V and 5 bases from J; bases unmatched to any gene: 9. This CDR3 region has 15 residues. The germline CDR1 and CDR2 sequences are MDHEN and SYDVKM. The CDR3 DNA reads TGTGCCAGCAGTGGATCTAGCGGGAGCGGCAACGAGCAGTACTTC. Its protein product is CASSGSSGSGNEQYF.

This chain connects TRBV9 to TRBJ1-1; D is uncertain. The CDR3 covers 15 residues. Trimming removed 0 bases at V and 1 base at J, with 10 bases between. Germline-derived CDR1 and CDR2 are SGDLS and YYNGEE. CDR3 region: CASSVGGGRNTEAFF. CDR3 coding DNA: TGTGCCAGCAGCGTAGGGGGAGGTAGGAACACTGAAGCTTTCTTT. Supplemented by reference TRBV9 and TRBJ1-1, the full variable domain reads DSGVTQTPKHLITATGQRVTLRCSPRSGDLSVYWYQQSLDQGLQFLIQYYNGEERAKGNILERFSAQQFPDLHSELNLSSLELGDSALYFCASSVGGGRNTEAFFGQGTRLTVV.

The chain recombines TRBV4-1 with TRBJ2-7; D perhaps matches TRBD2 (6 bases). Per germline, CDR1 MGHRA and CDR2 YSYEKL. This CDR3 comprises 19 residues. V was shortened by 4 bases and J by 0 bases, with 25 bases between the two germline ends. Here the CDR3 reads CASSPPLSFTSYSSYEQYF. The CDR3 region has the DNA TGCGCCAGCAGCCCGCCTCTATCTTTTACTAGCTACAGCTCCTACGAGCAGTACTTC.

The gene calls are TRBV5-3 and TRBJ2-7, with TRBD2 as a possible D gene (7 bases). TRBV5-3 belongs to the ORF category, with a function that is uncertain. V was shortened by 4 bases and J by 5 bases, with 16 bases between the two germline ends. CDR3 length equals 14 residues. The CDR3 bases are TGTGCCAGAAGCCCTCTGGGGGGGGCTCACGAGCAGTACTTC. Translation gives CARSPLGGAHEQYF.

This clone was observed once. This rearrangement joins TRBV5-1 to TRBJ2-3; D unclear. CDR3 length: 13 residues. Trimming shortened V by 0 bases and J by 2 bases, and 4 bases separated the two germline ends. The germline gives CDR1 SGHRS, CDR2 YFSETQ. The CDR3 coding sequence is TGCGCCAGCAGCTTGGCTTTCACAGATACGCAGTATTTT. Its protein product is CASSLAFTDTQYF. Filled out from reference TRBV5-1 and TRBJ2-3, the complete variable domain reads KAGVTQTPRYLIKTRGQQVTLSCSPISGHRSVSWYQQTPGQGLQFLFEYFSETQRNKGNFPGRFSGRQFSNSRSEMNVSTLELGDSALYLCASSLAFTDTQYFGPGTRLTVL.

The V and J genes are TRBV28 and TRBJ1-2, with D hard to call. Trimming shortened V by 7 bases and J by 2 bases, and 11 bases separated the two germline ends. Looked up from germline, CDR1 is MDHEN and CDR2 is SYDVKM. The CDR3 runs to 13 residues. DNA of the CDR3: TGTGCCAGCACCTCGTCGGGGAACTATGGCTACACCTTC. Translation gives CASTSSGNYGYTF.

The CDR3 nucleotides are TGTGCCAGTAGTATTTCCCCATCCTACGAGCAGTACTTC. Translation: CASSISPSYEQYF. The chain is built from TRBV19 and TRBJ2-7; D not certain. The V and J ends lost 3 bases and 1 base respectively, with 7 bases between them. The CDR3 is 13 amino acids. The V gene's germline CDR1 is LNHDA and CDR2 SQIVND (reference sequence).

The rearrangement links TRBV19 to TRBJ2-7; TRBD2 agrees at 7 bases. Losses at the gene ends were 11 bases for V and 5 bases for J; bases not matched to a gene: 3. The CDR3 totals 10 residues. Germline V gene sequence: CDR1 LNHDA, CDR2 SQIVND (reference sequence). CDR3 residues: CAVGGNEQYF. The CDR3, as DNA: TGTGCCGTGGGAGGGAACGAGCAGTACTTC. Supplemented by reference TRBV19 and TRBJ2-7, the full variable domain reads DGGITQSPKYLFRKEGQNVTLSCEQNLNHDAMYWYRQDPGQGLRLIYYSQIVNDFQKGDIAEGYSVSREKKESFPLTVTSAQKNPTAFYLCAVGGNEQYFGPGTRLTVT.

This chain connects TRBV9 to TRBJ2-3; D is unclear. The CDR3 loop spans 11 amino acids. CDR1 SGDLS and CDR2 YYNGEE come from the germline V gene. Trimming shortened V by 3 bases and J by 3 bases, and 2 bases separated the two germline ends. The CDR3 nucleotides are TGTGCCAGCAGCGCAACAGATACGCAGTATTTT. It specifies CASSATDTQYF.

V gene TRBV6-5 combines with J gene TRBJ2-7, with no clear D. This CDR3 has 12 residues. The germline V gene encodes CDR1 MNHEY and CDR2 SVGAGI. Trimming took 6 bases from V and 7 from J, leaving 13 bases between them. The CDR3 DNA sequence: TGTGCCAGCAGCTTAAGGAGATGGGAGCAGTACTTC. Protein product: CASSLRRWEQYF.

This clone has only a few counts. This chain connects TRBV7-9 to TRBJ1-1, with a weak D call TRBD1 (6 bases). Trimming took off 1 base at V and 12 bases at J, with 21 bases between the two ends. Germline-derived CDR1 and CDR2 are SEHNR and FQNEAQ (reference sequence). CDR3 size: 15 residues. CDR3 amino acids: CASSLGQDFDPNSFF. The CDR3 bases are TGTGCCAGCAGCTTAGGACAGGATTTTGACCCCAATTCTTTCTTT.

The V and J genes are TRBV27 and TRBJ2-1, with unresolved D. V lost 6 bases, J lost 4 bases, and 10 bases lay in between. Germline loops: CDR1 MNHEY, CDR2 SMNVEV (reference sequence). CDR3 size: 13 residues. DNA for the CDR3: TGTGCCAGCAGCCAACTCATATACAATGAGCAGTTCTTC. Protein: CASSQLIYNEQFF.

The chain links TRBV4-1 to TRBJ1-1, with a possible D match to TRBD1 (5 bases). The CDR3 loop spans 16 amino acids. Germline-derived CDR1 and CDR2 are MGHRA and YSYEKL. Trimming stripped 0 bases from V and 9 bases from J, with 20 bases between. CDR3 DNA sequence: TGCGCCAGCAGCCAAGATTTCGAACAGGCGGCGGACAAAGCTTTCTTT. Encoded protein: CASSQDFEQAADKAFF.

The chain is built from TRBV4-1 and TRBJ2-1; a possible D gene is TRBD2 (6 bases). Germline values: CDR1 MGHRA, CDR2 YSYEKL. The CDR3 has 16 residues. The ends were cut back, 1 base at V and 3 bases at J, with 13 bases in the middle. CDR3 bases: TGCGCCAGCAGCCAAGTGGGGGGAGCCTTCTACAATGAGCAGTTCTTC. Amino acid sequence: CASSQVGGAFYNEQFF.

Only one count was recorded for this clone. The gene calls are TRBV7-9 and TRBJ1-2, with D possibly TRBD1 on 6 matching bases. The CDR3 spans 13 residues. Trimming left V 8 bases short and J 8 bases short, with 18 bases between. The germline CDR1 and CDR2 sequences are SEHNR and FQNEAQ (reference sequence). The CDR3 here is CASVPAYREGYTF. CDR3 coding DNA: TGTGCCAGCGTTCCCGCCTACAGGGAAGGCTACACCTTC.

V is TRBV5-1 and J is TRBJ2-2; 10 positions agree with TRBD2. This CDR3 has 16 amino acids. Germline V gene lookup returns CDR1 SGHRS and CDR2 YFSETQ. The J segment lost 5 bases and the V segment lost 1 base, leaving 5 bases of the junction unmatched. Here the CDR3 DNA reads TGCGCCAGCAGCTTGATGCTAGCGGGGGATACCGGGGAGCTGTTTTTT. Protein: CASSLMLAGDTGELFF.